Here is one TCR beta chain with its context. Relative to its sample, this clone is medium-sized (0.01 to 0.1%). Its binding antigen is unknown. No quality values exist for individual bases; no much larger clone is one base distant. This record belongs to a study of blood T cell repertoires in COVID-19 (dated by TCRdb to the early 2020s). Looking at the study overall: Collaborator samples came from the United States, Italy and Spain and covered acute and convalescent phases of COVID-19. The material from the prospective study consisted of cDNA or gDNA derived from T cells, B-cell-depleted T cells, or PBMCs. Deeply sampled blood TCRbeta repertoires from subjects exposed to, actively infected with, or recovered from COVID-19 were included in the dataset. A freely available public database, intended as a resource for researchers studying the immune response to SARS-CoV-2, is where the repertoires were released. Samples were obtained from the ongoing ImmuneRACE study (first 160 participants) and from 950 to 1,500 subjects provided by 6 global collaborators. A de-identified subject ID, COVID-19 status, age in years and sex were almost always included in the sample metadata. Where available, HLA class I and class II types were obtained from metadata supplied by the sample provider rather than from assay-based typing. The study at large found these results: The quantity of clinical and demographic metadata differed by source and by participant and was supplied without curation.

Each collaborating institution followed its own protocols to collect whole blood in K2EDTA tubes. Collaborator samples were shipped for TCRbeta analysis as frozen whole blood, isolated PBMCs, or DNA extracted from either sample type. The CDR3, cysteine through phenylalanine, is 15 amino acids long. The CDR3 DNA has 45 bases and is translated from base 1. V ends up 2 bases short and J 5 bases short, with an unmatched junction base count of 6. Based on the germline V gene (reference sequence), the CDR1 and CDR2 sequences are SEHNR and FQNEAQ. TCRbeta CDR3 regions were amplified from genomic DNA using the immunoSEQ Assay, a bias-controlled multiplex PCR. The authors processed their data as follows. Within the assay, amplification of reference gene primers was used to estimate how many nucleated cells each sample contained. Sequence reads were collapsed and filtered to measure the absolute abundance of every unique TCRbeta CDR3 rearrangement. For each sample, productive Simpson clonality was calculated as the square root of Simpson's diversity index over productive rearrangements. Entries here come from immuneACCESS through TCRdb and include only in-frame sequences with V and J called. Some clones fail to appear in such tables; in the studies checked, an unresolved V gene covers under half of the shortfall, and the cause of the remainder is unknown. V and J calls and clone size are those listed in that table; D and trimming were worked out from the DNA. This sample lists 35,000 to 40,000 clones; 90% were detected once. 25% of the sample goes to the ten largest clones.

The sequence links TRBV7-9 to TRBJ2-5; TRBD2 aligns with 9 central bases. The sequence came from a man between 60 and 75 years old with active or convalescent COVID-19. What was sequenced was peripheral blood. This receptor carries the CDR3 CASSLTGLAGETQYF. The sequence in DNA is TGTGCCAGCAGCTTAACGGGACTAGCAGGGGAGACCCAGTACTTC.